This T cell receptor (beta chain) was captured by sequencing in a study of cytomegalovirus exposure and HLA in healthy donors. The V gene's germline CDR1 is SGHNT and CDR2 YENEEA. With V trimmed by 2 bases and J by 7 bases, 7 bases remained unmatched. This CDR3 spans 16 amino acids. Some clones are missing from TCRdb's copy, which holds only in-frame ones; the method was immunoSEQ multiplex PCR. The sample contains 90,000 to 150,000 clones, roughly 84% of which appear only once. Sequenced input: PBMCs. This chain uses TRBV11-3 with TRBJ1-6; 8 bases fit TRBD1. This clonotype originated in a woman in her twenties or thirties in good health and CMV-seronegative. The CDR3 protein is CASSLRTGNSNSPLHF. The CDR3 nucleotides are TGTGCCAGCAGCTTAAGGACAGGGAATTCGAATTCACCCCTCCACTTT.